These 31 T cell receptor beta chains share one sample of origin, sequenced in a study of cytomegalovirus exposure and HLA in healthy donors. PCR amplification relied on 60 Vbeta primers (plus 13 Jbeta primers). Only in-frame clones appear in the TCRdb table, and some are missing; sequencing was by immunoSEQ multiplex PCR. The data show 100,000 to 150,000 clones, roughly 80% seen once. The sequenced sample was PBMCs. These receptors were taken from a woman between 50 and 59 years old in good health and CMV-seronegative.

The chain is built from TRBV14 and TRBJ2-4; 10 bases fit TRBD2. Per germline, CDR1 SGHDN and CDR2 FVKESK. The V gene end was trimmed by 2 bases and the J gene end by 4 bases; junction bases not matched to a gene: 8. The CDR3 sequence is 17 residues long. The CDR3 region is CASSQTGLAVGKNIQYF. CDR3 nucleotide sequence: TGTGCCAGCAGCCAAACAGGACTAGCGGTTGGTAAAAACATTCAGTACTTC.

This chain joins TRBV5-4 and TRBJ2-1; no clear D gene. The CDR3 length is 14 residues. V was shortened by 0 bases and J by 2 bases, with 6 bases between the two germline ends. Germline V lookup: CDR1 SGHNT, CDR2 YYREEE (reference sequence). The CDR3 spells CASSLGSAYNEQFF. The CDR3 region has the DNA TGTGCCAGCAGCTTGGGGAGCGCCTACAATGAGCAGTTCTTC.

The genes are TRBV15 and TRBJ2-5, with TRBD2 matching over 11 bases. This CDR3 spans 16 amino acids. J was trimmed by 1 base and V by 4 bases; bases with no gene match: 5. The germline V gene has CDR1 LNHNV and CDR2 YYDKDF (reference sequence). The CDR3 nucleotides read TGTGCCACCAGCAACGGACTAGCGGGCCTCCAAGAGACCCAGTACTTC. Protein product: CATSNGLAGLQETQYF.

The J gene is TRBJ1-4, the V gene TRBV30; 10 nucleotides agree with TRBD1. V was pared by 3 bases and J by 8 bases, with 9 bases of the junction left unmatched. The V gene's germline CDR1 is GTSNPN and CDR2 SVGIG (reference sequence). The CDR3 spans 15 residues. CDR3 in DNA: TGTGCCTGGAGACGCCGGGGACAGGGGAGCGAAAAACTGTTTTTT. This codes for CAWRRRGQGSEKLFF.

This clone showed up just a few times. This chain links TRBV7-9 with TRBJ2-7, with D possibly being TRBD1 (6 bases). Trimming left V 9 bases short and J 0 bases short, with 18 bases between. Per the germline V gene, CDR1 is SEHNR and CDR2 is FQNEAQ (reference sequence). This CDR3 has 15 residues. The chain's CDR3 is CARDRETITSYEQYF. In nucleotides, the CDR3 is TGTGCCAGGGACAGAGAGACAATTACCTCCTACGAGCAGTACTTC.

The chain joins TRBV11-3 to TRBJ1-2; 7 bases are a match to TRBD1. CDR3 length equals 12 residues. Germline values: CDR1 SGHNT, CDR2 YENEEA. Losses at the gene ends were 0 bases for V and 11 bases for J; bases not matched to a gene: 3. CDR3 amino acids: CASSLDGTAYTF. In DNA form, the CDR3 reads TGTGCCAGCAGCTTAGACGGGACAGCGTACACCTTC. Based on the CDR3 plus reference TRBV11-3 and TRBJ1-2, the full variable domain is EAGVVQSPRYKIIEKKQPVAFWCNPISGHNTLYWYLQNLGQGPELLIRYENEEAVDDSQLPKDRFSAERLKGVDSTLKIQPAELGDSAVYLCASSLDGTAYTFGSGTRLTVV.

The chain has TRBV7-3 and TRBJ2-3; D is possibly TRBD2 (6 bases). Trimming cost V 2 bases and J 11 bases, with 20 bases left between them. CDR3 length: 15 residues. Germline V gene data show CDR1 as SGHTA and CDR2 as FQGTGA. This CDR3 reads CASSLDRDSQRGQYF. CDR3 DNA sequence: TGTGCCAGCAGCTTAGACCGGGACTCCCAACGGGGGCAGTATTTT.

This clone appeared a few times. This sequence joins TRBV11-3 and TRBJ2-4; D is perhaps TRBD2 (5 bases). The V end lost 5 bases, the J end lost 9 bases, and 14 bases lay between the germline ends. Germline V CDR1 and CDR2: SGHNT, YENEEA. CDR3 size: 13 residues. CDR3 sequence (DNA): TGTGCCAGCAGCATCACTAGTTTGAGCATTCAGTACTTC. Translated, it gives CASSITSLSIQYF.

The rearrangement links TRBV18 to TRBJ2-3, with TRBD2 as a possible D gene (6 bases). This CDR3 has 14 residues. Trimming removed 2 bases from V and 5 bases from J, with 11 bases in between. The germline V gene encodes CDR1 KGHSH and CDR2 LQKENI. CDR3 nucleotide sequence: TGTGCCAGCTCACCAGCCCCGGGGGAAGATACGCAGTATTTT. It codes for CASSPAPGEDTQYF.

This chain uses TRBV7-2 with TRBJ2-7; tentatively, D is TRBD2 (6 bases). Trimming pared 1 base from V and 7 bases from J, leaving 26 bases between. There are 18 residues in the CDR3. Germline V lookup: CDR1 SGHTA, CDR2 FQGNSA. CDR3 residues: CASSLVGPLGGVLGEQYF. The CDR3 nucleotides read TGTGCCAGCAGCTTAGTGGGGCCGCTAGGCGGGGTCCTGGGGGAGCAGTACTTC.

As to this clone: Within the sample, other DNA sequences also encode this same CDR3. The rearrangement joins TRBV5-6 to TRBJ1-1, with 7 nucleotides matching TRBD1. The CDR3 sequence is 16 residues long. Germline loops: CDR1 SGHDT, CDR2 YYEEEE. The V segment lost 0 bases and the J segment 0 bases; nucleotides outside the gene matches: 5. The CDR3 is CASSLGQGAMNTEAFF. The CDR3, as DNA: TGTGCCAGCAGCTTGGGACAGGGAGCGATGAACACTGAAGCTTTCTTT.

The chain joins TRBV11-2 to TRBJ1-4; 10 positions agree with TRBD1. The CDR3 is 15 amino acids. Germline V CDR1 and CDR2: SGHAT, FQNNGV. V trimming: 5 bases; J trimming: 7 bases; junction bases outside the gene matches: 7. The CDR3 nucleotides read TGTGCCAGCAGCCAGACAGGGGGCTCGGGTGAAAAACTGTTTTTT. Encoded protein: CASSQTGGSGEKLFF. Combining the CDR3 with reference TRBV11-2 and TRBJ1-4 gives the whole variable domain EAGVAQSPRYKIIEKRQSVAFWCNPISGHATLYWYQQILGQGPKLLIQFQNNGVVDDSQLPKDRFSAERLKGVDSTLKIQPAKLEDSAVYLCASSQTGGSGEKLFFGSGTQLSVL.

The V and J genes are TRBV19 and TRBJ1-2; 9 nucleotides align to TRBD1. CDR3 length: 15 residues. V gave up 2 bases and J gave up 7 bases; unmatched junction bases: 8. Germline CDR1 and CDR2: LNHDA and SQIVND (reference sequence). This chain's CDR3 is CASSIPGTGNSGYTF. The CDR3 coding sequence is TGTGCCAGTAGTATACCCGGGACAGGGAACAGTGGCTACACCTTC.

This chain uses TRBV7-2 with TRBJ1-5; D is perhaps TRBD1 (6 bases). CDR1 is SGHTA and CDR2 is FQGNSA in the germline V gene. V was cut by 3 bases and J by 6 bases, with 12 bases left in between. The CDR3 spans 14 residues. The CDR3 region is CASSFGDMLQPQHF. The CDR3 nucleotides read TGTGCCAGCAGCTTCGGGGACATGCTTCAGCCCCAGCATTTT.

The chain recombines TRBV7-9 with TRBJ2-1; tentative D call: TRBD2 (6 bases). The CDR3 is 18 residues long. V was shortened by 1 base and J by 2 bases, with 18 bases between the two germline ends. CDR1 SEHNR and CDR2 FQNEAQ come from the germline V gene (reference sequence). CDR3 protein: CASSLDGWEATTYNEQFF. CDR3 bases: TGTGCCAGCAGCTTAGACGGTTGGGAGGCGACCACCTACAATGAGCAGTTCTTC.

The rearrangement uses TRBV5-4 and TRBJ2-3, with TRBD2 as a possible D gene (7 bases). The CDR3 consists of 14 residues. Deletions cut 0 bases from V and 8 bases from J, with 13 bases between. Germline CDR1 is SGHNT and CDR2 is YYREEE (reference sequence). Here the CDR3 reads CASSLARGGGTQYF. In nucleotides, the CDR3 is TGTGCCAGCAGCTTGGCCCGGGGAGGGGGTACGCAGTATTTT.

The rearrangement uses TRBV19 and TRBJ1-4; possibly TRBD1 for D (5 bases). The germline V gene has CDR1 LNHDA and CDR2 SQIVND (reference sequence). Trimming removed 2 bases at V and 5 bases at J, with 9 bases between. This CDR3 is built from 14 residues. CDR3: CASSILTVNEKLFF. The CDR3 DNA reads TGTGCCAGTAGTATATTGACAGTAAATGAAAAACTGTTTTTT. The whole variable domain, filled in from reference TRBV19 and TRBJ1-4, reads DGGITQSPKYLFRKEGQNVTLSCEQNLNHDAMYWYRQDPGQGLRLIYYSQIVNDFQKGDIAEGYSVSREKKESFPLTVTSAQKNPTAFYLCASSILTVNEKLFFGSGTQLSVL.

V is TRBV6-4 and J is TRBJ1-5, with TRBD1 matching 8 bases. CDR1 MRHNA and CDR2 SNTAGT come from the germline V gene. The junction had 4 bases not matched to a gene; V was cut back by 4 bases and J by 5 bases. This CDR3 comprises 14 residues. The DNA of the CDR3 is TGTGCCAGCAGTGTTCAGGGGGCACATCAGCCCCAGCATTTT. Translating gives CASSVQGAHQPQHF.

This clone was counted a few times. The rearrangement joins TRBV18 to TRBJ1-5; a weak D match, TRBD1 (5 bases). This CDR3 has 14 amino acids. Germline assignment: CDR1 KGHSH and CDR2 LQKENI. V was clipped by 6 bases and J by 5 bases, with 14 bases between them. Written as DNA, the CDR3 is TGTGCCAGCTCCCGGCAGGGTTTCGATCAGCCCCAGCATTTT. Translating gives CASSRQGFDQPQHF. Supplemented by reference TRBV18 and TRBJ1-5, the full variable domain reads NAGVMQNPRHLVRRRGQEARLRCSPMKGHSHVYWYRQLPEEGLKFMVYLQKENIIDESGMPKERFSAEFPKEGPSILRIQQVVRGDSAAYFCASSRQGFDQPQHFGDGTRLSIL.

The rearrangement joins TRBV30 to TRBJ1-1, with 7 bases identical to TRBD1. The CDR3 runs 13 residues. The trim removed 5 bases at V and 1 base at J, leaving 4 bases unmatched. The germline V gene encodes CDR1 GTSNPN and CDR2 SVGIG (reference sequence). CDR3 in amino acids: CAWGTAWNTEAFF. The CDR3 coding sequence is TGTGCCTGGGGGACAGCTTGGAACACTGAAGCTTTCTTT.

Comments on this clone: A junction boundary mismatches the germline segment, possibly from a read error. The chain recombines TRBV6-6 with TRBJ2-5, with TRBD1 matching over 8 bases. Germline CDR1 is MNHNY and CDR2 is SVGAGI (reference sequence). This CDR3 spans 13 amino acids. CDR3 loop: CASIAGGKEIQYF. In DNA form, the CDR3 reads TGTGCCAGCATAGCAGGGGGCAAAGAGATCCAGTACTTC.

The rearrangement links TRBV18 to TRBJ1-4; D perhaps matches TRBD1 (5 bases). This CDR3 spans 15 amino acids. Germline values: CDR1 KGHSH, CDR2 LQKENI. V lost 3 bases and J lost 7, with 15 bases in between. CDR3 nucleotides: TGTGCCAGCTCACCCTTTCAGGGTCTCTCTGAAAAACTGTTTTTT. Translating it yields CASSPFQGLSEKLFF.

The chain joins TRBV6-1 to TRBJ2-7, with D hard to call. CDR3 size: 12 residues. Germline V gene sequence: CDR1 MNHNS, CDR2 SASEGT. V gave up 6 bases and J gave up 7 bases, with 13 bases separating them. DNA of the CDR3: TGTGCCAGCAGGCCCACTTTACGGGAGCAGTACTTC. Protein product: CASRPTLREQYF.

V is TRBV28 and J is TRBJ1-2; the match to TRBD1 covers 7 bases. CDR1 is MDHEN and CDR2 is SYDVKM in the germline V gene. This CDR3 region has 14 residues. The V gene end was trimmed by 6 bases and the J gene end by 4 bases; junction bases not matched to a gene: 8. The CDR3 region has the DNA TGTGCCAGCAGCCAGACCGGGACAGTCTATGGCTACACCTTC. Protein: CASSQTGTVYGYTF.

This chain links TRBV2 with TRBJ1-1, with D perhaps TRBD1 (5 bases). The germline V gene encodes CDR1 SNHLY and CDR2 FYNNEI. CDR3 length equals 13 residues. Trimming cost V 8 bases and J 0 bases, with 10 bases left between them. CDR3 bases: TGTGCCAGCGGGGGAGGAATGAACACTGAAGCTTTCTTT. It codes for CASGGGMNTEAFF.

This chain joins TRBV10-3 and TRBJ1-4, with TRBD1 matching over 7 bases. The CDR3 spans 14 residues. The V gene end was trimmed by 10 bases and the J gene end by 5 bases; junction bases not matched to a gene: 10. In germline, CDR1 is ENHRY, CDR2 SYGVKD. DNA of the CDR3: TGTGCCACCGGGATCGGGACAGACAATGAAAAACTGTTTTTT. Translated, it gives CATGIGTDNEKLFF.

The chain links TRBV30 to TRBJ2-7; 12 bases align to TRBD2. J was trimmed by 5 bases and V by 2 bases; bases with no gene match: 13. Germline values: CDR1 GTSNPN, CDR2 SVGIG (reference sequence). This CDR3 spans 17 amino acids. The DNA of the CDR3 is TGTGCCTGGAGTCAAGGTCTAGCGGGAGGGCCGGGCGACGAGCAGTACTTC. Translated, it gives CAWSQGLAGGPGDEQYF. The variable domain in full, completed from reference TRBV30 and TRBJ2-7, reads SQTIHQWPATLVQPVGSPLSLECTVEGTSNPNLYWYRQAAGRGLQLLFYSVGIGQISSEVPQNLSASRPQDRQFILSSKKLLLSDSGFYLCAWSQGLAGGPGDEQYFGPGTRLTVT.

The rearrangement joins TRBV11-3 to TRBJ2-1, with TRBD1 matching 11 bases. CDR1 and CDR2 (germline): SGHNT, YENEEA. The CDR3 runs 15 residues. J lost 6 bases, V lost 5 bases, and 6 bases had no gene match. CDR3 protein: CASSPGQGARNEQFF. CDR3 nucleotides: TGTGCCAGCAGCCCTGGACAGGGGGCACGCAATGAGCAGTTCTTC. The complete variable domain, with remaining parts taken from reference TRBV11-3 and TRBJ2-1, reads EAGVVQSPRYKIIEKKQPVAFWCNPISGHNTLYWYLQNLGQGPELLIRYENEEAVDDSQLPKDRFSAERLKGVDSTLKIQPAELGDSAVYLCASSPGQGARNEQFFGPGTRLTVL.

The V call is TRBV23-1, the J call TRBJ1-2; tentatively, D is TRBD1 (5 bases). TRBV23-1 is an ORF, with its function uncertain. The V end was cut by 2 bases, the J end by 1 base, with 11 bases between. The length of the CDR3 is 15 residues. This chain's CDR3 is CASSQRTNGNYGYTF. The CDR3 DNA follows: TGCGCCAGCAGTCAACGGACAAATGGTAACTATGGCTACACCTTC.

The gene calls are TRBV27 and TRBJ2-5; possibly TRBD2 for D (5 bases). The CDR3 spans 13 residues. Germline V lookup: CDR1 MNHEY, CDR2 SMNVEV (reference sequence). Trimming took 4 bases from V and 1 from J, leaving 7 bases between them. CDR3 coding DNA: TGTGCCAGCAGTTCGACTATCCAAGAGACCCAGTACTTC. This codes for CASSSTIQETQYF.

The chain recombines TRBV5-1 with TRBJ1-1; possibly TRBD1 for D (5 bases). V was pared by 4 bases and J by 3 bases, with 13 bases between. The CDR3 consists of 14 residues. Per germline, CDR1 SGHRS and CDR2 YFSETQ. The CDR3 protein is CASSLRDPDTEAFF. In DNA form, the CDR3 reads TGCGCCAGCAGCCTCAGGGATCCCGACACTGAAGCTTTCTTT.